This T cell receptor (beta chain) was captured in a study of T cell responses to AZD1222 COVID-19 vaccine. Broader study findings: Researchers took repertoire samples only after the peak T cell response had come. Regions left unmutated in variants are reportedly the target of nearly half of spike-specific TCRs.

To note about this clone: As yet, its antigen is unknown.

The protocol was immunoSEQ multiplex PCR, while the TCRdb copy is restricted to in-frame clones and leaves out a portion. Here the sample spans about 110,000 clones, 86% being singletons. CDR1 LGHDT and CDR2 YNNKEL come from the germline V gene (reference sequence). CDR3 size: 15 residues. V lost 0 bases and J 3 bases, leaving 9 bases between the germline ends. The rearrangement links TRBV3-1 (or the pseudogene TRBV3-2) to TRBJ1-3; D remains ambiguous. Sequencing was performed on peripheral blood, taken on day 0 of AZD1222 vaccination. The TCR sequence derives from an adult in good health. In DNA form, the CDR3 reads TGTGCCAGCAGCCAAGATCGGTGGGGTGGAAACACCATATATTTT. Its protein is CASSQDRWGGNTIYF.